This passage covers 19 T cell receptor beta chains from one sample sequenced in a study of T cell changes during pregnancy in multiple sclerosis. Some clones are missing from TCRdb's copy, which holds only in-frame ones; the method was immunoSEQ multiplex PCR. The data contain 15,000 to 18,000 clones, around 83% of them seen just once; the ten biggest clones take up about 15%. Sequences were derived from CD8+ T cells from peripheral blood mononuclear cells, sampled after pregnancy. Source of these receptors: a female donor in good health, enrolled as a control in a pregnancy study.

The chain carries TRBV10-2 and TRBJ2-3; the D gene is possibly TRBD2 (5 bases). V was clipped by 0 bases and J by 1 base, with 8 bases between them. Germline loops: CDR1 WSHSY, CDR2 SAAADI. This CDR3 is 15 amino acids long. The CDR3 region has the DNA TGCGCCAGCAGTGAGTCGTTTAGCGGCACAGATACGCAGTATTTT. This sequence encodes CASSESFSGTDTQYF.

This chain uses TRBV29-1 with TRBJ1-1; 9 bases map to TRBD1. J lost 3 bases, V lost 7 bases, and 3 bases had no gene match. This CDR3 has 12 residues. Germline V gives CDR1 SQVTM, CDR2 ANQGSEA. The CDR3 nucleotides are TGCAGCGGGAGGACAGGGGACACTGAAGCTTTCTTT. Its translation is CSGRTGDTEAFF.

The V and J genes are TRBV4-3 and TRBJ2-7; D is undetermined. The V end was cut by 1 base, the J end by 0 bases, with 7 bases between. This CDR3 spans 14 amino acids. CDR1 and CDR2 from the germline V gene are LGHNA and YSLEER. The chain's CDR3 is CASSQGQISYEQYF. The CDR3 nucleotides are TGCGCCAGCAGCCAAGGGCAGATCTCCTACGAGCAGTACTTC.

The chain employs TRBV6-5 and TRBJ2-1; D may be TRBD2 (5 bases). Trimming pared 11 bases from V and 9 bases from J, leaving 17 bases between. CDR3 length: 12 amino acids. The germline gives CDR1 MNHEY, CDR2 SVGAGI. DNA of the CDR3: TGTGCCGCCTGGACCCCCAGCGGTGAGCAGTTCTTC. This translates into CAAWTPSGEQFF.

The gene calls are TRBV28 and TRBJ1-2; TRBD1 matches at 9 bases. The CDR3 covers 13 residues. CDR1 and CDR2 (germline): MDHEN, SYDVKM. J was trimmed by 8 bases and V by 6 bases; bases with no gene match: 7. As DNA, the CDR3 is TGTGCCAGCAGGGGCGGGACAGGGTGGGGCTACACCTTC. This gives the protein CASRGGTGWGYTF.

Points on this clone: Possible read error: a much larger clone is one base away. The same CDR3 is also encoded by other DNA sequences in this sample. The rearrangement links TRBV6-4 to TRBJ2-3; 14 nucleotides match TRBD2. Germline V CDR1 and CDR2: MRHNA, SNTAGT. The CDR3 runs to 17 residues. The CDR3 loop reads CASSDSTSGGAPDTQYF. CDR3 in DNA: TGTGCCAGCAGTGACTCGACTAGCGGGGGGGCCCCAGATACACAGTATTTT.

The rearrangement joins TRBV4-3 to TRBJ2-5; perhaps TRBD1 as D (6 bases). Judging by the DNA end, TRBJ2-7 fits better; the J call may be wrong. The germline gives CDR1 LGHNA, CDR2 YSLEER. The CDR3 has 14 amino acids. CDR3 bases: TGCGCCAGCAGCCAAGATCTCCAGGGGTACGAGCAGTACTTC. As protein: CASSQDLQGYEQYF.

The CDR3 DNA reads as TGTGCCAGCAGTTCTTCACCGGGACAGGGGGCGGGCGAGCAGTACTTC. This gives the protein CASSSSPGQGAGEQYF. This rearrangement joins TRBV27 to TRBJ2-5; TRBD1 matches at 12 bases. The end of the DNA aligns better with TRBJ2-7, so the J call may be wrong. CDR3 size: 16 residues. Germline CDR1 reads MNHEY; CDR2 reads SMNVEV (reference sequence).

The genes are TRBV5-6 and TRBJ1-1, with 8 bases matching TRBD1. CDR1 is SGHDT, CDR2 YYEEEE, per germline. The CDR3 length is 15 residues. Losses at the gene ends were 2 bases for V and 8 bases for J; bases not matched to a gene: 11. The DNA for the CDR3 is TGTGCCAGCAGCTTCGGATCTTCGACAGGGGAAGAAGCTTTCTTT. It specifies CASSFGSSTGEEAFF. The whole variable domain, filled in from reference TRBV5-6 and TRBJ1-1, reads DAGVTQSPTHLIKTRGQQVTLRCSPKSGHDTVSWYQQALGQGPQFIFQYYEEEERQRGNFPDRFSGHQFPNYSSELNVNALLLGDSALYLCASSFGSSTGEEAFFGQGTRLTVV.

The rearrangement joins TRBV10-2 to TRBJ2-6; D may be TRBD2 (5 bases). Germline V lookup: CDR1 WSHSY, CDR2 SAAADI. This CDR3 has 17 residues. V was trimmed by 5 bases and J by 5 bases, leaving 19 bases between them. The CDR3 loop reads CASSPGRRGLWANVLTF. CDR3 DNA sequence: TGCGCCAGCAGTCCCGGTCGCCGAGGGCTCTGGGCCAACGTCCTGACTTTC.

The chain has TRBV15 and TRBJ2-7; 12 bases are shared with TRBD2. With V trimmed by 3 bases and J by 1 base, 1 base remained unmatched. From germline, CDR1 is LNHNV and CDR2 YYDKDF (reference sequence). The CDR3 loop spans 15 amino acids. CDR3 sequence reads: CATSSGLAGSYEQYF. CDR3 in DNA: TGTGCCACCAGCAGTGGACTAGCGGGGTCCTACGAGCAGTACTTC.

The chain joins TRBV4-1 to TRBJ1-1; D is possibly TRBD1 (5 bases). The V end lost 3 bases, the J end lost 1 base, and 9 bases lay between the germline ends. The length of the CDR3 is 14 residues. In germline, CDR1 is MGHRA, CDR2 YSYEKL. The CDR3 coding sequence is TGCGCCAGCAGCCACGGGGGAGGGAACACTGAAGCTTTCTTT. It translates to CASSHGGGNTEAFF.

The chain uses TRBV10-1 and TRBJ2-5; TRBD2 agrees at 8 bases. This CDR3 comprises 16 residues. After removal of 2 bases from V and 4 bases from J, the junction contained 9 bases not matched to a gene. Germline CDR1 WNHNN, CDR2 SYGVQD (reference sequence). CDR3 nucleotides: TGCGCCAGCAGTGAGAGGGTCGGTAGCGGGGTAGAGACCCAGTACTTC. This encodes CASSERVGSGVETQYF.

The CDR3 region is CASSLSVGGMTDTQYF. The CDR3 bases are TGTGCCAGCAGCTTGTCCGTGGGGGGGATGACAGATACGCAGTATTTT. The chain joins TRBV5-6 to TRBJ2-3, with 7 bases identical to TRBD2. The CDR3 extends over 16 amino acids. Trimming took 1 base from V and 3 from J; bases not matched to a gene: 8. Germline V gene sequence: CDR1 SGHDT, CDR2 YYEEEE. The full variable domain, rest sourced from reference TRBV5-6 and TRBJ2-3, is DAGVTQSPTHLIKTRGQQVTLRCSPKSGHDTVSWYQQALGQGPQFIFQYYEEEERQRGNFPDRFSGHQFPNYSSELNVNALLLGDSALYLCASSLSVGGMTDTQYFGPGTRLTVL.

The chain has TRBV27 and TRBJ2-3, with D hard to call. The CDR3 totals 12 residues. V lost 7 bases and J 2 bases, leaving 7 bases between the germline ends. Germline V CDR1 and CDR2: MNHEY, SMNVEV (reference sequence). For the CDR3, the DNA is TGTGCCAGCAATTCAAACACAGATACGCAGTATTTT. It encodes CASNSNTDTQYF.

This clone qualifies as large. The chain employs TRBV28 and TRBJ2-6; D is ambiguous. CDR3 length: 16 amino acids. The germline V gene encodes CDR1 MDHEN and CDR2 SYDVKM. V lost 8 bases to trimming and J lost 0 bases, with 14 bases between them. The DNA of the CDR3 is TGTGCCAGCGTTCCAGGCGAATCCTCTGGGGCCAACGTCCTGACTTTC. Translation: CASVPGESSGANVLTF.

The chain recombines TRBV6-1 with TRBJ1-2, with TRBD1 matching 7 bases. Trimming took 5 bases from V and 5 from J; bases not matched to a gene: 5. Germline V gene sequence: CDR1 MNHNS, CDR2 SASEGT. This CDR3 is built from 13 residues. Written as DNA, the CDR3 is TGTGCCAGCAGTACAGGGGAAGTGTATGGCTACACCTTC. Translating it yields CASSTGEVYGYTF.

The chain carries TRBV27 and TRBJ1-2, with D possibly TRBD1 on 6 matching bases. The CDR3 totals 15 residues. Germline V gene sequence: CDR1 MNHEY, CDR2 SMNVEV (reference sequence). Trimming removed 5 bases at V and 4 bases at J, with 17 bases between. The CDR3 loop reads CASSPTLGASYGYTF. The CDR3 DNA is TGTGCCAGCAGTCCTACCTTGGGGGCTAGCTATGGCTACACCTTC.

The chain employs TRBV18 and TRBJ1-2; D is perhaps TRBD1 (5 bases). The V end lost 4 bases, the J end lost 4 bases, and 16 bases lay between the germline ends. The CDR3 contains 15 residues. The V gene's germline CDR1 is KGHSH and CDR2 LQKENI. The CDR3 sequence: CASSLADRSAYGYTF. CDR3 bases: TGTGCCAGCTCACTAGCCGACAGATCCGCCTATGGCTACACCTTC.